Each of the 25 T cell receptor beta chains below was sequenced from the same sample in a study of cytomegalovirus exposure and HLA in healthy donors. The PCR made use of 60 Vbeta and 13 Jbeta primers. Here immunoSEQ multiplex PCR was the method, and the copy in TCRdb shows in-frame clones only, minus some. The sample contains roughly 140,000 clones, approximately 9% of which appear only once. The sample taken for sequencing was PBMCs. These receptors all stem from a male donor in good health and CMV-seronegative.

A few counts support this clone. The gene calls are TRBV5-8 and TRBJ2-2, with TRBD1 matching over 7 bases. From germline, CDR1 is SGHTS and CDR2 YDEGEE. Germline trimming cut 7 bases from V and 9 bases from J; bases unmatched to any gene: 6. The CDR3 extends over 12 amino acids. CDR3 DNA: TGTGCCAGCCAATACAGGGGCTGGGAGCTGTTTTTT. Residues: CASQYRGWELFF. The full variable domain, in which reference TRBV5-8 and TRBJ2-2 provide the parts outside the CDR3, is EAGVTQSPTHLIKTRGQQATLRCSPISGHTSVYWYQQALGLGLQFLLWYDEGEERNRGNFPPRFSGRQFPNYSSELNVNALELEDSALYLCASQYRGWELFFGEGSRLTVL.

A few counts support this clone. The chain is built from TRBV4-1 and TRBJ2-1; 10 bases are a match to TRBD2. CDR1 MGHRA and CDR2 YSYEKL come from the germline V gene. There are 18 residues in the CDR3. The CDR3 spells CASGQDRASGGTYNEQFF. As DNA, the CDR3 is TGCGCTAGCGGCCAAGATCGGGCTAGCGGGGGAACCTACAATGAGCAGTTCTTC.

V and J are TRBV7-2 and TRBJ2-3, with D possibly TRBD1 on 5 matching bases. Between the trimmed V and J ends, which lost 3 bases and 7 bases, there was a span of 17 bases. Germline-derived CDR1 and CDR2 are SGHTA and FQGNSA. CDR3 size: 15 residues. CDR3 nucleotide sequence: TGTGCCAGCAGCTTCGGTAACAGGTTTAGGCATACGCAGTATTTT. Protein product: CASSFGNRFRHTQYF.

This clone has more than one count but fewer than ten. Written as DNA, the CDR3 is TGTGCCAGCAGTTACTCGCAGACAGGAGCCACCACCATATATTTT. Its translation is CASSYSQTGATTIYF. The V call is TRBV6-5, the J call TRBJ1-3, with D tentatively TRBD1 (6 bases). The V and J ends lost 0 bases and 9 bases respectively, with 15 bases between them. This CDR3 is built from 15 residues. Germline-derived CDR1 and CDR2 are MNHEY and SVGAGI.

The V and J genes are TRBV29-1 and TRBJ2-5; TRBD2 matches at 11 bases. Germline assignment: CDR1 SQVTM and CDR2 ANQGSEA. This CDR3 comprises 15 residues. Germline trimming cut 4 bases from V and 5 bases from J; bases unmatched to any gene: 9. CDR3 loop: CSVVLAGGGWETQYF. In DNA form, the CDR3 reads TGCAGCGTTGTCCTAGCGGGAGGAGGATGGGAGACCCAGTACTTC.

This clone was seen a few times. The chain has TRBV4-3 and TRBJ2-1; 7 bases agree with TRBD1. Germline V gene sequence: CDR1 LGHNA, CDR2 YSLEER. The junction had 9 bases not matched to a gene; V was cut back by 0 bases and J by 7 bases. The CDR3 sequence is 16 residues long. CDR3 coding DNA: TGCGCCAGCAGCCAAGATCTCGGACAGGCCTTTAATGAGCAGTTCTTC. Residues: CASSQDLGQAFNEQFF.

This chain links TRBV11-3 with TRBJ1-1; maybe TRBD1 (5 bases). This CDR3 has 15 amino acids. Trimming took 5 bases from V and 2 from J, leaving 15 bases between them. The germline gives CDR1 SGHNT, CDR2 YENEEA. The CDR3 loop is CASSPSDDRNTEAFF. The CDR3 coding sequence is TGTGCCAGCAGCCCCTCGGATGACAGAAACACTGAAGCTTTCTTT.

This clone appeared a few times. This sequence joins TRBV10-3 and TRBJ2-3; D unresolved. Germline loops: CDR1 ENHRY, CDR2 SYGVKD. The germline V and J ends were trimmed by 3 bases and 3 bases, with 4 bases remaining between them. This CDR3 comprises 12 residues. The CDR3 nucleotides are TGTGCCATCAGTGATAGAACAGATACGCAGTATTTT. This gives the protein CAISDRTDTQYF.

The chain uses TRBV12-5 and TRBJ1-1; the match to TRBD1 covers 9 bases. The germline CDR1 and CDR2 sequences are LGHNT and FRNRAP. V trimming: 4 bases; J trimming: 6 bases; junction bases outside the gene matches: 6. The CDR3 has 14 residues. This CDR3 reads CASGSPGQGSEAFF. The CDR3 DNA is TGTGCTAGTGGTTCGCCGGGACAGGGATCTGAAGCTTTCTTT.

This chain links TRBV27 with TRBJ2-7, with D perhaps matching TRBD1 (6 bases). The germline V gene has CDR1 MNHEY and CDR2 SMNVEV (reference sequence). The V end was cut by 4 bases, the J end by 4 bases, with 8 bases between. The CDR3 sequence is 12 residues long. CDR3 in DNA: TGTGCCAGCAGTTATCAGGGGTACGAGCAGTACTTC. Amino acid sequence: CASSYQGYEQYF.

V usage is TRBV6-1 and J usage is TRBJ1-2; 9 positions agree with TRBD1. The CDR3 contains 15 residues. With V trimmed by 6 bases and J by 6 bases, 11 bases remained unmatched. Germline assignment: CDR1 MNHNS and CDR2 SASEGT. CDR3 sequence: CASSYLQGAGNGYTF. The CDR3 coding sequence is TGTGCCAGCAGCTACCTACAGGGGGCGGGAAATGGCTACACCTTC.

This chain links TRBV9 with TRBJ2-5; D is perhaps TRBD2 (6 bases). From germline, CDR1 is SGDLS and CDR2 YYNGEE. The CDR3 has 15 amino acids. V dropped 4 bases and J dropped 4 bases, with 17 bases sitting between them. This chain's CDR3 is CASSFRDFGGETQYF. Here the CDR3 DNA reads TGTGCCAGCAGCTTTCGGGACTTCGGGGGAGAGACCCAGTACTTC.

The chain couples TRBV19 to TRBJ1-1; 9 bases are shared with TRBD1. Germline CDR1 LNHDA, CDR2 SQIVND (reference sequence). Trimming removed 5 bases from V and 0 bases from J; junction bases left unmatched: 4. CDR3 length: 15 amino acids. CDR3 residues: CASSAGQGLNTEAFF. CDR3 coding DNA: TGTGCCAGTAGTGCCGGACAGGGGTTGAACACTGAAGCTTTCTTT.

J is TRBJ2-2 and V is TRBV4-1; D uncertain. Germline assignment: CDR1 MGHRA and CDR2 YSYEKL. This CDR3 comprises 14 residues. Trimming shortened V by 3 bases and J by 6 bases, and 11 bases separated the two germline ends. The CDR3 loop is CASSHSHFSGELFF. CDR3 sequence (DNA): TGCGCCAGCAGCCATAGCCACTTTTCCGGGGAGCTGTTTTTT.

This clone was detected a few times. The V gene is TRBV6-5, the J gene TRBJ2-5, with 7 nucleotides matching TRBD1. CDR1 is MNHEY and CDR2 is SVGAGI in the germline V gene. With V trimmed by 2 bases and J by 2 bases, 2 bases remained unmatched. This CDR3 is 14 amino acids long. CDR3 nucleotide sequence: TGTGCCAGCAGTTACCGGGGACAGCAAGAGACCCAGTACTTC. Its translation: CASSYRGQQETQYF.

The chain joins TRBV7-2 to TRBJ2-6; 8 nucleotides align to TRBD2. J lost 1 base, V lost 3 bases, and 5 bases had no gene match. Germline CDR1 SGHTA, CDR2 FQGNSA. This CDR3 comprises 17 residues. For the CDR3, the DNA is TGTGCCAGCAGCTTCTTCAGCGGGAGATCTGGGGCCAACGTCCTGACTTTC. Translated: CASSFFSGRSGANVLTF.

This clone was detected only a few times. In the same sample, other DNA sequences code for this CDR3. This chain joins TRBV19 and TRBJ1-1; D may be TRBD1 (5 bases). Germline CDR1 reads LNHDA; CDR2 reads SQIVND (reference sequence). V lost 3 bases, J lost 4 bases, and 9 bases lay in between. There are 13 residues in the CDR3. This CDR3 is CASSIGGGTEAFF. In DNA, the CDR3 is TGTGCCAGTAGTATCGGGGGGGGCACTGAAGCTTTCTTT. Together with reference TRBV19 and TRBJ1-1, the CDR3 gives the full variable domain: DGGITQSPKYLFRKEGQNVTLSCEQNLNHDAMYWYRQDPGQGLRLIYYSQIVNDFQKGDIAEGYSVSREKKESFPLTVTSAQKNPTAFYLCASSIGGGTEAFFGQGTRLTVV.

In its sample, this clone was seen a few times. J is TRBJ1-2 and V is TRBV28; 9 nucleotides agree with TRBD1. V was pared by 4 bases and J by 4 bases, with 7 bases of the junction left unmatched. The length of the CDR3 is 15 residues. Looked up from germline, CDR1 is MDHEN and CDR2 is SYDVKM. The DNA for the CDR3 is TGTGCCAGCAGTTCCACCGGACAGGGGAGCTATGGCTACACCTTC. Its protein is CASSSTGQGSYGYTF.

This clone was observed a few times. The genes are TRBV28 and TRBJ1-3, with TRBD1 as a possible D gene (6 bases). The CDR3 has 15 amino acids. Trimming removed 2 bases from V and 4 bases from J, with 12 bases in between. CDR1 is MDHEN, CDR2 SYDVKM, per germline. In nucleotides, the CDR3 is TGTGCCAGCAGTTTACTGATAGGGGGAGGAAACACCATATATTTT. It codes for CASSLLIGGGNTIYF.

This clone was seen only a few times. The V call is TRBV5-1, the J call TRBJ1-5, with D uncertain. Trimming removed 0 bases from V and 2 bases from J, with 9 bases in between. The CDR3 runs to 15 residues. Germline-derived CDR1 and CDR2 are SGHRS and YFSETQ. The CDR3 here is CASSLVGSGNQPQHF. CDR3 DNA sequence: TGCGCCAGCAGCTTGGTAGGGAGTGGCAATCAGCCCCAGCATTTT.

In its sample, this clone was seen a few times. V gene TRBV28 combines with J gene TRBJ2-7; 9 bases are a match to TRBD2. There are 16 residues in the CDR3. J was trimmed by 5 bases and V by 0 bases; bases with no gene match: 8. Per the germline V gene, CDR1 is MDHEN and CDR2 is SYDVKM. The CDR3 protein is CASSLWAGTSLNEQYF. The CDR3 nucleotides are TGTGCCAGCAGTTTATGGGCCGGGACTAGCCTCAACGAGCAGTACTTC.

The chain joins TRBV5-4 to TRBJ1-3, with D unresolved. V lost 1 base and J lost 4, with 6 bases in between. The CDR3 runs 13 residues. From germline, CDR1 is SGHNT and CDR2 YYREEE (reference sequence). This CDR3 is CASSLSGGNTIYF. In nucleotides, the CDR3 is TGTGCCAGCAGCTTGTCCGGGGGAAACACCATATATTTT.

This clone has just a few counts. The chain recombines TRBV10-3 with TRBJ2-2, with unresolved D. Per the germline V gene, CDR1 is ENHRY and CDR2 is SYGVKD. The V end lost 11 bases, the J end lost 0 bases, and 13 bases lay between the germline ends. This CDR3 contains 14 residues. CDR3 nucleotide sequence: TGTGCCGTCTCGCGGTCCGCGAACACCGGGGAGCTGTTTTTT. Protein sequence: CAVSRSANTGELFF.

The rearrangement uses TRBV28 and TRBJ2-7, with 8 bases lining up with TRBD1. V was pared by 8 bases and J by 5 bases, with 14 bases of the junction left unmatched. Germline lookup yields CDR1 MDHEN and CDR2 SYDVKM. The CDR3 loop spans 15 amino acids. CDR3 in amino acids: CASVRAGQGSDEQYF. The CDR3, as DNA: TGTGCCAGCGTTAGGGCTGGACAGGGATCGGACGAGCAGTACTTC.

This clone was observed once. The chain carries TRBV18 and TRBJ2-7, with 7 bases that match TRBD1. In germline, CDR1 is KGHSH, CDR2 LQKENI. The CDR3 is made up of 15 amino acids. The J segment lost 2 bases and the V segment lost 3 bases, leaving 7 bases of the junction unmatched. This CDR3 is CASSPRQGTPYEQYF. The CDR3 DNA reads TGTGCCAGCTCACCGAGACAGGGTACGCCCTACGAGCAGTACTTC.